Sequencing of this T cell receptor beta chain was carried out in a study of cytomegalovirus exposure and HLA in healthy donors. In the PCR, 60 Vbeta and 13 Jbeta primers were used. Using immunoSEQ multiplex PCR, the repertoire was profiled, and TCRdb retains in-frame clones only, with some absent. The sample holds roughly 110,000 clones, around 74% seen once. The CDR3 has 12 residues. Germline CDR1 GTSNPN, CDR2 SVGIG (reference sequence). V was cut by 4 bases and J by 6 bases, with 12 bases left in between. This receptor was identified in a woman aged 35 to 49 in good health and CMV-seropositive. The sample comprised PBMCs. The chain is built from TRBV30 and TRBJ1-2, with a weak D call TRBD1 (5 bases). CDR3 DNA sequence: TGTGCCTGGACCCTGGGGGGGAATGGCTACACCTTC. Its translation: CAWTLGGNGYTF.